This passage covers 9 T cell receptor beta chains from one sample sequenced in a study of cytotoxic CD8 clonotypes in ibrutinib-treated CLL. Measured with immunoSEQ multiplex PCR; TCRdb has only the in-frame clones, and not every one. The sample lists approximately 45,000 clones; 65% were seen once. Specimen: PBMCs, collected after 24 months of ibrutinib treatment. These TCRs come from a human donor with chronic lymphocytic leukemia.

The chain uses TRBV9 and TRBJ1-3, with TRBD1 matching 9 bases. Trimming took 4 bases from V and 5 from J; bases not matched to a gene: 7. CDR1 is SGDLS, CDR2 YYNGEE, per germline. This CDR3 comprises 15 residues. Here the CDR3 reads CASSLLTGGRNTIYF. CDR3 in DNA: TGTGCCAGCAGCTTACTCACAGGGGGCCGAAACACCATATATTTT.

The chain combines TRBV2 with TRBJ2-7, with 10 bases aligning to TRBD1. J was trimmed by 6 bases and V by 1 base; bases with no gene match: 6. Germline V lookup: CDR1 SNHLY, CDR2 FYNNEI. This CDR3 is 15 amino acids long. CDR3 in DNA: TGTGCCAGCAGTGAAGTCCCGGGACAGGGGAGCGAGCAGTACTTC. It yields the protein CASSEVPGQGSEQYF.

The chain recombines TRBV5-1 with TRBJ2-5, with 13 bases fitting TRBD2. The J call could be wrong; TRBJ2-7 is a better fit for the DNA end. The CDR3 is 20 residues long. CDR1 SGHRS and CDR2 YFSETQ come from the germline V gene. The CDR3 is CASSLGFPTSGGRIGHEQYF. CDR3 DNA sequence: TGCGCCAGCAGCTTGGGGTTTCCGACTAGCGGGGGGAGAATTGGCCACGAGCAGTACTTC.

J is TRBJ2-7 and V is TRBV29-1; D gene uncertain. Germline CDR1 SQVTM, CDR2 ANQGSEA. The CDR3 totals 11 residues. V dropped 4 bases and J dropped 1 base, with 5 bases sitting between them. The CDR3 spells CSVVWSYEQYF. CDR3 sequence (DNA): TGCAGCGTTGTGTGGTCCTACGAGCAGTACTTC.

The rearrangement joins TRBV20-1 to TRBJ1-2; D might be TRBD1 (5 bases). The ends were cut back, 7 bases at V and 6 bases at J, with 12 bases in the middle. CDR1 and CDR2 from the germline V gene are DFQATT and SNEGSKA (reference sequence). The CDR3 runs 11 residues. The CDR3 DNA sequence: TGCAGTGGTCAGGGAGGAGATGGCTACACCTTC. It translates to CSGQGGDGYTF.

This clone is a singleton in its sample. The chain uses TRBV30 and TRBJ1-2, with a weak D call TRBD1 (5 bases). The V gene's germline CDR1 is GTSNPN and CDR2 SVGIG (reference sequence). Trimming took 5 bases from V and 4 from J, leaving 11 bases between them. The CDR3 runs to 12 residues. CDR3 DNA: TGTGCCTGGGGGGACGATTTCTATGGCTACACCTTC. Amino acids: CAWGDDFYGYTF. The variable domain in full, completed from reference TRBV30 and TRBJ1-2, reads SQTIHQWPATLVQPVGSPLSLECTVEGTSNPNLYWYRQAAGRGLQLLFYSVGIGQISSEVPQNLSASRPQDRQFILSSKKLLLSDSGFYLCAWGDDFYGYTFGSGTRLTVV.

V usage is TRBV6-6 and J usage is TRBJ2-2; D is possibly TRBD2 (6 bases). V was clipped by 3 bases and J by 0 bases, with 11 bases between them. From germline, CDR1 is MNHNY and CDR2 SVGAGI (reference sequence). This CDR3 comprises 16 residues. In nucleotides, the CDR3 is TGTGCCAGCAGTTATCCAGGGACTGCGAACACCGGGGAGCTGTTTTTT. This sequence encodes CASSYPGTANTGELFF.

The CDR3 here is CASRADRGNSPLHF. CDR3 bases: TGTGCCAGCAGGGCCGACAGGGGAAATTCACCCCTCCACTTT. This chain links TRBV2 with TRBJ1-6; 8 bases agree with TRBD1. Germline CDR1 reads SNHLY; CDR2 reads FYNNEI. This CDR3 comprises 14 residues. The junction had 5 bases not matched to a gene; V was cut back by 6 bases and J by 7 bases.

The chain employs TRBV25-1 and TRBJ2-7, with 8 bases identical to TRBD2. CDR1 is MGHDK and CDR2 is SYGVNS in the germline V gene. This CDR3 contains 15 residues. V shed 3 bases, J shed 4 bases, and the junction held 8 bases outside the gene matches. The CDR3 DNA sequence: TGTGCCAGCAGTGACCCTGGCGGGAGGAGGTACGAGCAGTACTTC. Its translation: CASSDPGGRRYEQYF.